The next 28 T cell receptor beta chains were all read from a single sample in a study of human T cells and chemical hapten exposure. TCRdb called the RACE reads again in MiXCR, with one record for every CDR3 protein. The table shows over 85,000 distinct CDR3 sequences, with 9.5% to 14% occurring only once. Stated time point: pre-sensitization, week 0. Specified treatment: therapeutic diphenylcyclopropenone sensitization with weekly scalp DPC. This sample comprised whole blood, obtained in connection with sensitization to the hapten diphenylcyclopropenone (DPC). Receptors originate from a woman in her sixties with alopecia areata. Some clones in this sample may be carry-over from other donors' samples.

The chain links TRBV10-3 to TRBJ2-3, with 9 bases matching TRBD2. V lost 10 bases, J lost 4 bases, and 6 bases stayed unmatched. The CDR3 is made up of 13 amino acids. Germline-derived CDR1 and CDR2 are ENHRY and SYGVKD. In DNA form, the CDR3 reads TGTGCCACCACAGTAGCGGGGGCAGATACGCAGTATTTT. Protein sequence: CATTVAGADTQYF.

This clonotype was seen at least ten times. The chain has TRBV7-8 and TRBJ1-4, with a weak D call TRBD1 (5 bases). Germline V gene lookup returns CDR1 SGHVS and CDR2 FQNEAQ. The CDR3 is made up of 14 amino acids. Trimming stripped 4 bases from V and 8 bases from J, with 14 bases between. The CDR3 here is CASSSPGRIEKLFF. The CDR3 DNA is TGTGCCAGCAGCTCCCCGGGACGTATAGAAAAACTGTTTTTT.

Concerning this clonotype itself: Compared with germline, one end of the junction differs, possibly owing to a read error. This chain joins TRBV29-1 and TRBJ1-3; weak D call: TRBD1 (6 bases). CDR3 length: 15 residues. CDR1 is SQVTM and CDR2 is ANQGSEA in the germline V gene. The CDR3 sequence: CSVLDSPSSENTIYF. CDR3 nucleotide sequence: TGCAGCGTCCTGGACAGCCCCAGCTCTGAAAACACCATATATTTT.

The rearrangement links TRBV18 to TRBJ1-6, with 7 nucleotides matching TRBD1. V was pared by 0 bases and J by 9 bases, with 5 bases of the junction left unmatched. The CDR3 has 15 residues. The germline V gene has CDR1 KGHSH and CDR2 LQKENI. CDR3 sequence: CASSPPNRGPSPLHF. The CDR3 region has the DNA TGTGCCAGCTCACCACCTAACAGGGGACCTTCACCCCTCCACTTT.

This clonotype came up many times. The CDR3 loop is CASSQAGAYEQYF. The CDR3, as DNA: TGTGCCAGCAGCCAGGCAGGAGCCTACGAGCAGTACTTC. The rearrangement links TRBV3-1 to TRBJ2-7; D unclear. CDR3 length equals 13 residues. Trimming cost V 3 bases and J 2 bases, with 8 bases left between them. CDR1 is LGHDT and CDR2 is YNNKEL in the germline V gene (reference sequence).

At least ten counts were recorded for this clonotype. The V gene is TRBV6-1, the J gene TRBJ1-3; D unclear. The length of the CDR3 is 15 residues. Per germline, CDR1 MNHNS and CDR2 SASEGT. The V end was cut by 5 bases, the J end by 4 bases, with 15 bases between. The CDR3 sequence is CASSPNTGGGNTIYF. For the CDR3, the DNA is TGTGCCAGCAGTCCTAACACCGGCGGGGGAAACACCATATATTTT.

This clonotype showed up just a few times. The J gene is TRBJ2-5, the V gene TRBV9, with D perhaps being TRBD1 or TRBD2 (6 bases each). Germline CDR1 reads SGDLS; CDR2 reads YYNGEE. This CDR3 has 14 residues. V dropped 3 bases and J dropped 5 bases, with 14 bases sitting between them. The CDR3 DNA sequence: TGTGCCAGCAGCGGAGGGGGAGGTGCGGAGACCCAGTACTTC. Translation: CASSGGGGAETQYF.

This clonotype appeared a few times. The chain links TRBV2 to TRBJ2-5; D is possibly TRBD2 (5 bases). The CDR3 covers 15 residues. Germline V CDR1 and CDR2: SNHLY, FYNNEI. Trimming pared 4 bases from V and 4 bases from J, leaving 16 bases between. Here the CDR3 DNA reads TGTGCCAGCAGTGGTGGCACGGGGAGCGCAGAGACCCAGTACTTC. It codes for CASSGGTGSAETQYF.

This clonotype has only a few counts. The V and J genes are TRBV9 and TRBJ2-7; 10 nucleotides line up with TRBD1. The germline CDR1 and CDR2 sequences are SGDLS and YYNGEE. J lost 2 bases, V lost 2 bases, and 4 bases had no gene match. The CDR3 has 15 amino acids. The CDR3 spells CASSVSGTGAYEQYF. Written as DNA, the CDR3 is TGTGCCAGCAGCGTGTCCGGGACAGGGGCCTACGAGCAGTACTTC.

This clonotype was seen many times. J is TRBJ1-1 and V is TRBV7-9; D call uncertain. The CDR3 length is 15 residues. V lost 4 bases to trimming and J lost 4 bases, with 16 bases between them. The V gene's germline CDR1 is SEHNR and CDR2 FQNEAQ (reference sequence). CDR3 protein: CASSSQVVRATEAFF. In DNA, the CDR3 is TGTGCCAGCAGCTCGCAGGTGGTCCGGGCCACTGAAGCTTTCTTT.

This clonotype was counted a few times. The gene calls are TRBV27 and TRBJ2-1; D is uncertain. Deletions cut 7 bases from V and 2 bases from J, with 15 bases between. Germline V gives CDR1 MNHEY, CDR2 SMNVEV (reference sequence). The CDR3 covers 15 residues. The CDR3 DNA reads as TGTGCCAGCAATACGTTCGACCGAGCCTACAATGAGCAGTTCTTC. As protein: CASNTFDRAYNEQFF.

This clonotype was seen repeatedly, ten times or more. The chain combines TRBV20-1 with TRBJ2-1, with 10 bases that match TRBD2. Trimming took 3 bases from V and 8 from J; bases not matched to a gene: 7. Germline CDR1 DFQATT, CDR2 SNEGSKA (reference sequence). The CDR3 length is 14 residues. CDR3 protein: CSASVGLAVDEQFF. In DNA, the CDR3 is TGCAGTGCTAGTGTAGGACTAGCGGTGGATGAGCAGTTCTTC.

This clonotype occurred many times. The chain recombines TRBV27 with TRBJ2-6, with TRBD1 matching over 7 bases. The CDR3 length is 16 residues. J lost 1 base, V lost 5 bases, and 5 bases had no gene match. Germline CDR1 MNHEY, CDR2 SMNVEV (reference sequence). The CDR3 DNA reads TGTGCCAGCAGTGAACAGGGGCATTCTGGGGCCAACGTCCTGACTTTC. Translating gives CASSEQGHSGANVLTF.

This clonotype was counted many times. V is TRBV12-3 or TRBV12-4 and J is TRBJ2-1; D could derive from TRBD1 or TRBD2 (5 bases each). The V end was cut by 6 bases, the J end by 10 bases, with 19 bases between. This CDR3 is built from 14 residues. CDR3 nucleotides: TGTGCCAGCAGGATTAGCTGGGGACCTCCAGAGCAGTTCTTC. It translates to CASRISWGPPEQFF.

This clonotype came up many times. This CDR3 reads CSASLGLAQETQYF. CDR3 coding DNA: TGCAGTGCTAGTCTTGGGTTAGCTCAAGAGACCCAGTACTTC. The rearrangement joins TRBV20-1 to TRBJ2-5; no clear D gene. This CDR3 contains 14 residues. Germline assignment: CDR1 DFQATT and CDR2 SNEGSKA (reference sequence). Trimming pared 3 bases from V and 2 bases from J, leaving 13 bases between.

This clonotype was counted between two and nine times. This chain uses TRBV27 with TRBJ1-6; D is ambiguous. CDR1 is MNHEY and CDR2 is SMNVEV in the germline V gene (reference sequence). The CDR3 is 15 residues long. Trimming cost V 1 base and J 0 bases, with 4 bases left between them. The CDR3 coding sequence is TGTGCCAGCAGTTTATTTGGCTCCTATAATTCACCCCTCCACTTT. Encoded protein: CASSLFGSYNSPLHF.

This clonotype was seen only a few times. The chain links TRBV12-3 or TRBV12-4 to TRBJ1-1; tentative D call: TRBD1 (5 bases). The CDR3 runs 18 residues. V lost 2 bases and J lost 4, with 23 bases in between. The CDR3: CASSLNRLGQSKSTEAFF. CDR3 coding DNA: TGTGCCAGCAGTTTAAATCGGTTGGGGCAGTCAAAGAGCACTGAAGCTTTCTTT.

The chain uses TRBV18 and TRBJ2-7; TRBD1 might be the D (5 bases). The CDR3 is 13 residues long. The V and J ends lost 4 bases and 4 bases respectively, with 11 bases between them. Germline-derived CDR1 and CDR2 are KGHSH and LQKENI. In DNA form, the CDR3 reads TGTGCCAGCTCACTGGACATGGAGTACGAGCAGTACTTC. The encoded protein is CASSLDMEYEQYF.

J is TRBJ2-7 and V is TRBV9; perhaps D is TRBD1 or TRBD2 (5 bases each). Germline CDR1 reads SGDLS; CDR2 reads YYNGEE. The germline V and J ends were trimmed by 6 bases and 1 base, with 23 bases remaining between them. CDR3 length equals 17 residues. The CDR3 DNA reads as TGTGCCAGCACCCCAAGTTCAGTGGCAGGGAGTTCCTACGAGCAGTACTTC. Protein: CASTPSSVAGSSYEQYF.

This clonotype was detected ten times or more. The V call is TRBV29-1, the J call TRBJ2-1; possible D gene TRBD2, 5 bases. Per the germline V gene, CDR1 is SQVTM and CDR2 is ANQGSEA. Trimming pared 3 bases from V and 8 bases from J, leaving 11 bases between. The CDR3 is made up of 12 amino acids. The CDR3 here is CSVDANGDEQFF. CDR3 nucleotide sequence: TGCAGCGTTGATGCGAACGGGGATGAGCAGTTCTTC.

The sample holds many counts of this clonotype. V gene TRBV6-2 or TRBV6-3 combines with J gene TRBJ2-7; D not resolved. This CDR3 spans 11 amino acids. The V end lost 2 bases, the J end lost 6 bases, and 5 bases lay between the germline ends. Germline V gene sequence: CDR1 MNHEY, CDR2 SVGEGT. The CDR3 is CASSYRSEQYF. The CDR3 bases are TGTGCCAGCAGTTACCGCAGCGAGCAGTACTTC.

This clonotype was counted ten times or more. The CDR3 spells CASSESGTYGYTF. The CDR3 DNA reads TGCGCCAGCAGTGAGTCGGGGACCTATGGCTACACCTTC. The rearrangement links TRBV10-2 to TRBJ1-2; D possibly corresponds to TRBD1 (5 bases). Germline V lookup: CDR1 WSHSY, CDR2 SAAADI. This CDR3 is built from 13 residues. The V end lost 0 bases, the J end lost 4 bases, and 6 bases lay between the germline ends.

The chain carries TRBV14 and TRBJ2-7; D ambiguous. This CDR3 is 14 amino acids long. With 3 bases removed from V and 5 bases from J, the gap between germline ends came to 14 bases. The germline CDR1 and CDR2 sequences are SGHDN and FVKESK. In DNA, the CDR3 is TGTGCCAGCAGCCATTGGTTCGGAACTCACGAGCAGTACTTC. This encodes CASSHWFGTHEQYF.

This clonotype was seen repeatedly, ten times or more. The CDR3 loop is CSASRPGLEQETQYF. CDR3 bases: TGCAGTGCTAGTCGACCGGGACTGGAACAAGAGACCCAGTACTTC. The rearrangement joins TRBV20-1 to TRBJ2-5, with a weak D call TRBD2 (6 bases). Germline V CDR1 and CDR2: DFQATT, SNEGSKA (reference sequence). The CDR3 is 15 residues long. Deletions cut 3 bases from V and 2 bases from J, with 16 bases between.

This clonotype has a count of ten or more. V and J are TRBV2 and TRBJ1-2; D not certain. The CDR3 covers 12 residues. The germline gives CDR1 SNHLY, CDR2 FYNNEI. Trimming took 4 bases from V and 8 from J, leaving 11 bases between them. The CDR3: CASSVGDRGYTF. The CDR3 DNA sequence: TGTGCCAGCAGTGTCGGTGATAGGGGCTACACCTTC.

The sample holds many counts of this clonotype. The chain employs TRBV5-6 and TRBJ2-3; D is unresolved. The V gene's germline CDR1 is SGHDT and CDR2 YYEEEE. The V and J ends lost 2 bases and 7 bases respectively, with 5 bases between them. The CDR3 spans 11 residues. CDR3 coding DNA: TGTGCCAGCAGCTTAAGGTATACGCAGTATTTT. Protein sequence: CASSLRYTQYF.

This clonotype was seen many times. V is TRBV4-2 and J is TRBJ1-2; D is unclear. Germline loops: CDR1 LGHNA, CDR2 YNFKEQ. With 2 bases removed from V and 3 bases from J, the gap between germline ends came to 1 base. The CDR3 has 11 amino acids. Written as DNA, the CDR3 is TGTGCCAGCAGCCAATACTATGGCTACACCTTC. It is translated as CASSQYYGYTF.

This clonotype has just a few counts. This sequence joins TRBV20-1 and TRBJ2-1; no firm D call. The CDR3 is 14 amino acids. V was shortened by 4 bases and J by 0 bases, with 10 bases between the two germline ends. The V gene's germline CDR1 is DFQATT and CDR2 SNEGSKA (reference sequence). The CDR3 DNA is TGCAGTGCTAACGCTAGGAGCTCCTACAATGAGCAGTTCTTC. Its protein product is CSANARSSYNEQFF.